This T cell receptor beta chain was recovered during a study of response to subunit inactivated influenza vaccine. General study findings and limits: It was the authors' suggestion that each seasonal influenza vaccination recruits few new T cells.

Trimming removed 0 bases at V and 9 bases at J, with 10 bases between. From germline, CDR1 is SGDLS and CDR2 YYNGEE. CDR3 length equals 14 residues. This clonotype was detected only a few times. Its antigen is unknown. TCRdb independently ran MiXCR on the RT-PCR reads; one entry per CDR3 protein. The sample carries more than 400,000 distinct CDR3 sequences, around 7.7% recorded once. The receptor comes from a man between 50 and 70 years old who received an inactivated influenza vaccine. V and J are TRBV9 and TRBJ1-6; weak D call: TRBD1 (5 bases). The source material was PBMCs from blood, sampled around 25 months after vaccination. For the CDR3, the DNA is TGTGCCAGCAGCGTAGTGGGGACGGGTTCACCCCTCCACTTT. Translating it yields CASSVVGTGSPLHF.